The clone carrying this T cell receptor (beta chain) was observed a handful of times. Its matching antigen is unknown. There are 17 residues in the CDR3. V shed 1 base and J 7 bases; nucleotides not matched to a gene: 11. Germline CDR1 and CDR2: SEHNR and FQNEAQ (reference sequence). These data originate in a study of T cells in Graves' hyperthyroidism and ophthalmopathy. Regarding the study as a whole: Blood also held most thyroid clonotypes expanded beyond 0.001.

Authors of the study amplified TCR beta CDR3 regions from RNA transcripts. When the TCR CDR3 underwent first-round RT-PCR, the HTBI primer set was used. TCRdb recomputed calls from the multiplex PCR reads with MiXCR, one row per CDR3 protein. The sample has hundreds of thousands of distinct CDR3 sequences; 14% are singletons. Graves' hyperthyroidism qualified as stable when ophthalmopathy did not progress within 18 months. Criteria for exclusion of patients were uncontrolled infection, other autoimmune disease, pregnancy or lactation. Fresh peripheral blood, around 9.3 ml, was the source of the PBMCs.

The chain joins TRBV7-9 to TRBJ1-1; TRBD1 matches at 11 bases. Sequenced sample: blood. This receptor was taken from a woman aged 40 to 50 with Graves' hyperthyroidism. CDR3 nucleotides: TGTGCCAGCAGCTTAGGGACAGGGGGCGCCGAACTGAGTGAAGCTTTCTTT. As protein: CASSLGTGGAELSEAFF. Full variable domain (remainder filled in from reference TRBV7-9 and TRBJ1-1): DTGVSQNPRHKITKRGQNVTFRCDPISEHNRLYWYRQTLGQGPEFLTYFQNEAQLEKSRLLSDRFSAERPKGSFSTLEIQRTEQGDSAMYLCASSLGTGGAELSEAFFGQGTRLTVV.